This T cell receptor beta chain was sequenced during a study of beta chain features in type 1 diabetes. About 120 mL of blood, on average, came from one heparinised draw per donor. All of the sorted populations showed purity greater than 95%. Study outcomes and limitations: Across patients, naive, central memory and Treg TCRB repertoires exhibited apparently greater similarity than was observed across healthy donors. Patients with type 1 diabetes showed fewer VDJ junction insertions and more deletions. Shortening of TCRB CDR3s, moderate but significant, appeared in all four CD4+ subsets of Type 1 diabetes patients.

Expressed TCRB transcripts were sequenced, since all the RNA that had been isolated was reverse transcribed. Libraries were prepared by immunoSEQ multiplex PCR; TCRdb keeps only in-frame clonotypes and omits some of them. Of 150,000 to 200,000 clones listed, approximately 9.1% are singletons. A word on this clone: The antigen remains unidentified.

The material sequenced was central memory CD4+ T cells from blood. This TCR came from a woman in her 30s with type 1 diabetes.

CDR3 loop: CASTTGSRGNQPQHF. CDR3 DNA sequence: TGTGCCAGTACCACGGGTAGCAGAGGCAATCAGCCCCAGCATTTT. V and J are TRBV19 and TRBJ1-5; D is unclear. CDR3 length: 15 residues. V was clipped by 7 bases and J by 2 bases, with 15 bases between them. Germline V gene sequence: CDR1 LNHDA, CDR2 SQIVND (reference sequence).